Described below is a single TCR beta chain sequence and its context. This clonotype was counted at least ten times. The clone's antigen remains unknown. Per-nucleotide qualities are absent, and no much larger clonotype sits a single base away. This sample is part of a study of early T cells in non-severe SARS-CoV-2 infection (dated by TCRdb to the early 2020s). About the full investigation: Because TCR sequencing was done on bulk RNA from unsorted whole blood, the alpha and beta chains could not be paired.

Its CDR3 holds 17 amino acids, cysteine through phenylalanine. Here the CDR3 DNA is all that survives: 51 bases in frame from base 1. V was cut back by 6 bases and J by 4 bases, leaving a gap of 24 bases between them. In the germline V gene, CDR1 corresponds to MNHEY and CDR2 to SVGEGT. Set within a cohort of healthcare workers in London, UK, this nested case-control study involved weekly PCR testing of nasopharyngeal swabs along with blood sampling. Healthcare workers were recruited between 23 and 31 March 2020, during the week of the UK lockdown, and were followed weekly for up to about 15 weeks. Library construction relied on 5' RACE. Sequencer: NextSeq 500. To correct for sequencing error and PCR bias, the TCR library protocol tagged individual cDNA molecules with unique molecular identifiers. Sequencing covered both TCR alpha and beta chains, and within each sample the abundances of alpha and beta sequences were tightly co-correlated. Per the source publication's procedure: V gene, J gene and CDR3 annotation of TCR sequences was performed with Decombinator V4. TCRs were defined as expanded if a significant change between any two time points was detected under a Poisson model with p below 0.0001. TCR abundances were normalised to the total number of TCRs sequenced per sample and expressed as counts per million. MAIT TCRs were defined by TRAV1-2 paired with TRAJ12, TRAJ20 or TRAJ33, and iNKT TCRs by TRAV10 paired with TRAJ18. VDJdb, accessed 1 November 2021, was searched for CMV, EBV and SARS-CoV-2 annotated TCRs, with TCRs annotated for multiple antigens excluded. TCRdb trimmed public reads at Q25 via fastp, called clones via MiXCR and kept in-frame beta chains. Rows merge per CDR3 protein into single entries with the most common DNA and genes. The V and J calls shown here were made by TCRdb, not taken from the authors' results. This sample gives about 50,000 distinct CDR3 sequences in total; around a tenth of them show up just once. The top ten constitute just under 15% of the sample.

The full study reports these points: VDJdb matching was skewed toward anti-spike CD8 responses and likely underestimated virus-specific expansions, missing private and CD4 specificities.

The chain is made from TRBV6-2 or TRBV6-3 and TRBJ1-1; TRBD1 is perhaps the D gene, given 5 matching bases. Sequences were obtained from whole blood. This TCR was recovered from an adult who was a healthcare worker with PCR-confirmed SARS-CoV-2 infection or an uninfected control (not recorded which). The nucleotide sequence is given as TGTGCCAGCAGGCGACATATCCGGGGGACGGTCTTCACTGAAGCTTTCTTT. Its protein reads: CASRRHIRGTVFTEAFF.